Presented here are 18 T cell receptor beta chains from one specimen sequenced in a study of spatial heterogeneity in lung cancer. TCRdb passed the 5' RACE reads through MiXCR, listing each CDR3 protein once. Among more than 35,000 distinct CDR3 sequences listed, roughly 5.5% were seen once. The time point denotes: sample taken at primary tumor resection. Sequencing of whole RNA from tumor, nontumor lung or frozen PBMC involved no sorting. The material sequenced was PBMCs, taken at surgery. The receptors come from a female donor with early-stage non-small cell lung cancer.

The sample holds a few counts of this clonotype. The CDR3 bases are TGTGCCAGCAGCTTATTTAACCGGCGGGACAGTTATATTGGAAACATTCAGTACTTC. Translation: CASSLFNRRDSYIGNIQYF. The chain couples TRBV7-8 to TRBJ2-4, with a weak D call TRBD1 (7 bases). The germline CDR1 and CDR2 sequences are SGHVS and FQNEAQ. The CDR3 runs to 19 residues. V lost 2 bases, J lost 6 bases, and 26 bases lay in between.

Many counts were recorded for this clonotype. The chain joins TRBV15 to TRBJ2-2; 11 bases fit TRBD1. The germline V gene has CDR1 LNHNV and CDR2 YYDKDF (reference sequence). This CDR3 has 17 amino acids. V lost 8 bases to trimming and J lost 3 bases; unmatched junction nucleotides: 11. The CDR3 sequence: CATGETDRGRDTGELFF. CDR3 in DNA: TGTGCCACCGGAGAAACGGACAGGGGGCGCGACACCGGGGAGCTGTTTTTT.

The J gene is TRBJ1-2, the V gene TRBV6-6, with unresolved D. This CDR3 spans 13 amino acids. Germline CDR1 reads MNHNY; CDR2 reads SVGAGI (reference sequence). Trimming took 11 bases from V and 4 from J, leaving 17 bases between them. CDR3 in amino acids: CAASGSPLYGYTF. In DNA form, the CDR3 reads TGTGCCGCTTCGGGGAGTCCCCTCTATGGCTACACCTTC.

The table lists this clonotype with many counts. The V and J genes are TRBV29-1 and TRBJ2-7; maybe TRBD2 (5 bases). Trimming took 4 bases from V and 3 from J, leaving 19 bases between them. This CDR3 comprises 15 residues. CDR1 and CDR2 (germline): SQVTM, ANQGSEA. CDR3: CSVGSEGSEVYEQYF. The CDR3 coding sequence is TGCAGCGTTGGGTCTGAAGGGAGCGAAGTCTACGAGCAGTACTTC.

The gene calls are TRBV6-1 and TRBJ2-1; the D gene could be TRBD1 or TRBD2 (6 bases each). The CDR3 covers 16 residues. Deletions cut 0 bases from V and 4 bases from J, with 13 bases between. Per germline, CDR1 MNHNS and CDR2 SASEGT. CDR3 loop: CASSEALRGGYNEQFF. The CDR3 region has the DNA TGTGCCAGCAGTGAAGCGCTTCGAGGGGGGTACAATGAGCAGTTCTTC.

This clonotype was observed many times. CDR3 in amino acids: CASSSFDRLSYNEQFF. DNA for the CDR3: TGCGCCAGCAGCTCGTTCGACAGGTTATCCTACAATGAGCAGTTCTTC. This sequence joins TRBV5-1 and TRBJ2-1, with TRBD1 as a possible D gene (6 bases). The CDR3 runs to 16 residues. Germline CDR1 is SGHRS and CDR2 is YFSETQ. V lost 3 bases and J 1 base, leaving 14 bases between the germline ends.

At least ten counts were recorded for this clonotype. The J gene is TRBJ1-5, the V gene TRBV6-5; 7 bases align to TRBD1. This CDR3 spans 14 amino acids. The germline V gene encodes CDR1 MNHEY and CDR2 SVGAGI. Germline trimming cut 6 bases from V and 3 bases from J; bases unmatched to any gene: 5. The CDR3: CASRPQGINQPQHF. CDR3 sequence (DNA): TGTGCCAGCAGACCACAGGGGATCAATCAGCCCCAGCATTTT.

This clonotype was seen a few times. The V call is TRBV7-9, the J call TRBJ1-2, with 7 bases matching TRBD1. The CDR3 is 15 residues long. With V trimmed by 5 bases and J by 4 bases, 10 bases remained unmatched. The germline CDR1 and CDR2 sequences are SEHNR and FQNEAQ (reference sequence). This CDR3 is CASSPVGGEIYGYTF. The CDR3 DNA is TGTGCCAGCAGCCCTGTAGGGGGCGAGATCTATGGCTACACCTTC.

This rearrangement joins TRBV20-1 to TRBJ2-3; D gene ambiguous. Deletions cut 3 bases from V and 5 bases from J, with 9 bases between. Looked up from germline, CDR1 is DFQATT and CDR2 is SNEGSKA (reference sequence). The CDR3 runs to 12 residues. The CDR3 spells CSASTVGDTQYF. The CDR3, as DNA: TGCAGTGCTAGTACGGTCGGAGATACGCAGTATTTT.

V and J are TRBV12-3 or TRBV12-4 and TRBJ1-5, with a weak D call TRBD1 (6 bases). V was trimmed by 6 bases and J by 4 bases, leaving 13 bases between them. The length of the CDR3 is 14 residues. For the CDR3, the DNA is TGTGCCAGCAGACCCGACAGGAGGAATCAGCCCCAGCATTTT. It encodes CASRPDRRNQPQHF.

This clonotype was counted ten times or more. The rearrangement joins TRBV27 to TRBJ2-7; 7 nucleotides align to TRBD2. The CDR3 extends over 14 amino acids. CDR1 and CDR2 (germline): MNHEY, SMNVEV (reference sequence). The junction had 2 bases not matched to a gene; V was cut back by 0 bases and J by 3 bases. CDR3 sequence (DNA): TGTGCCAGCAGTTTATCTGGGGGGGGCTACGAGCAGTACTTC. This codes for CASSLSGGGYEQYF.

This clonotype was recorded a few times. The J gene is TRBJ2-3, the V gene TRBV4-1; D gene uncertain. V was trimmed by 1 base and J by 5 bases, leaving 4 bases between them. Germline-derived CDR1 and CDR2 are MGHRA and YSYEKL. CDR3 size: 12 residues. CDR3 region: CASSQGIDTQYF. Written as DNA, the CDR3 is TGCGCCAGCAGCCAAGGGATAGATACGCAGTATTTT.

The sample holds many counts of this clonotype. The chain recombines TRBV29-1 with TRBJ2-5, with a possible D match to TRBD2 (5 bases). Germline CDR1 is SQVTM and CDR2 is ANQGSEA. V lost 3 bases, J lost 2 bases, and 7 bases lay in between. The CDR3 consists of 12 residues. CDR3 DNA: TGCAGCGTTGACCGGGGACAAGAGACCCAGTACTTC. Its protein product is CSVDRGQETQYF.

This clonotype appeared many times. This chain uses TRBV28 with TRBJ2-7; D is ambiguous. Trimming removed 7 bases from V and 2 bases from J, with 6 bases in between. The CDR3 consists of 11 residues. CDR1 is MDHEN and CDR2 is SYDVKM in the germline V gene. The CDR3 loop is CASTRAYEQYF. DNA for the CDR3: TGTGCCAGCACAAGGGCCTACGAGCAGTACTTC.

This clonotype showed up many times. The gene calls are TRBV5-1 and TRBJ2-6; no clear D gene. CDR3 length: 15 residues. Germline CDR1 is SGHRS and CDR2 is YFSETQ. V lost 4 bases, J lost 2 bases, and 10 bases lay in between. The chain's CDR3 is CASSREVAGANVLTF. Here the CDR3 DNA reads TGCGCCAGCAGCCGCGAAGTGGCTGGGGCCAACGTCCTGACTTTC.

To note about this clonotype: Possible read error: a much larger clone is one base away. This chain joins TRBV4-3 and TRBJ2-5; perhaps TRBD2 as D (5 bases). In germline, CDR1 is LGHNA, CDR2 YSLEER. CDR3 length equals 17 residues. The V and J ends lost 0 bases and 0 bases respectively, with 14 bases between them. The CDR3 sequence is CASSQDWASRYQETQYF. As DNA, the CDR3 is TGCGCCAGCAGCCAAGATTGGGCTAGCAGATACCAAGAGACCCAGTACTTC.

The chain has TRBV6-5 and TRBJ2-7; D remains ambiguous. Trimming removed 5 bases at V and 0 bases at J, with 11 bases between. CDR3 size: 14 residues. Germline CDR1 reads MNHEY; CDR2 reads SVGAGI. As DNA, the CDR3 is TGTGCCAGCAGTGCCCAGTTGTCCTCCTACGAGCAGTACTTC. The encoded protein is CASSAQLSSYEQYF.

This clonotype was counted at least ten times. This rearrangement joins TRBV5-1 to TRBJ2-5, with 12 bases identical to TRBD2. Germline V gene data show CDR1 as SGHRS and CDR2 as YFSETQ. J gave up 1 base and V 4 bases, and 5 bases lay outside the gene matches. The CDR3 is 16 amino acids. The DNA for the CDR3 is TGCGCCAGCAGCAAACTAGCGGGGGGATCCCAAGAGACCCAGTACTTC. Amino acid sequence: CASSKLAGGSQETQYF.